This record concerns one T cell receptor (beta chain) sequence. Its target is unknown. This sample stems from a study of shared clonotypes between healthy human individuals. General study points: Unshared clonotypes carried lower generation probabilities than those common to all four donors.

The table came from immunoSEQ multiplex PCR; TCRdb's copy has only in-frame clones and leaves some out. The sample holds around 2.1 million clones; roughly 95% are singletons and the top ten take around 0.13%. After removal of 7 bases from V and 10 bases from J, the junction contained 9 bases not matched to a gene. The CDR3 has 13 residues. The germline V gene has CDR1 MNHEY and CDR2 SMNVEV (reference sequence). The rearrangement uses TRBV27 and TRBJ2-1; TRBD2 matches at 8 bases. Sequencing was done on a sample of naive CD4+ T cells sorted from blood. Subset noted: CD45RA+ positively selected. The clonotype comes from a man younger than 35 in good health. CDR3 in DNA: TGTGCCAGCAACCCAGCGGGAGCATGGGAGCAGTTCTTC. Translated, it gives CASNPAGAWEQFF.